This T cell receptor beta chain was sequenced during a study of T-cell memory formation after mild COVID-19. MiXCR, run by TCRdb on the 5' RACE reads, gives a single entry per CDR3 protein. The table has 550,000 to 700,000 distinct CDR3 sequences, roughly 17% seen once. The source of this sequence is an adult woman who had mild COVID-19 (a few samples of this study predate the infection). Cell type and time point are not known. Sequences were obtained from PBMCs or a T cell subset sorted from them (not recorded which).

The CDR3 region is CASSKPGVEAFF. CDR3 DNA: TGCGCCAGCAGCAAACCGGGAGTTGAAGCTTTCTTT. The chain carries TRBV5-1 and TRBJ1-1, with D unclear. This CDR3 is built from 12 residues. CDR1 is SGHRS, CDR2 YFSETQ, per germline. Trimming took 4 bases from V and 7 from J, leaving 11 bases between them.